A selection of T cell receptor beta chains follows, all from one sample in a study of T cell responses to AZD1222 COVID-19 vaccine. The protocol was immunoSEQ multiplex PCR, while the TCRdb copy is restricted to in-frame clones and leaves out a portion. The table includes about 120,000 clones, around nine tenths detected once. The source was peripheral blood, collected 28 days after the second AZD1222 dose. These receptors all stem from an adult who received the AZD1222 COVID-19 vaccine. CDR3s include the opening cysteine and the closing phenylalanine or tryptophan. Fields, in order: D gene, V gene, clone size, J gene, CDR3 DNA, CDR3 protein. A D gene is named only where the DNA matches it firmly. Clone size is shown for a subset of rows, as once, few, many or a class of expanded clone.

d_gene: .; v_gene: TRBV4-3; abundance: .; j_gene: TRBJ1-1; CDR3nt: TGCGCCAGCAGCCAAGAACCCGGAGAAGCTTTCTTT; CDR3aa: CASSQEPGEAFF
d_gene: TRBD1; v_gene: TRBV6-4; abundance: once; j_gene: TRBJ2-1; CDR3nt: TGTGCCAGCAGTGACTCAGGGTGGCAGGGGGTGAGCAATGAGCAGTTCTTC; CDR3aa: CASSDSGWQGVSNEQFF
d_gene: .; v_gene: TRBV24-1; abundance: .; j_gene: TRBJ1-2; CDR3nt: TGTGCCACCAGTGACCCGGGACGGAACTATGGCTACACCTTC; CDR3aa: CATSDPGRNYGYTF
d_gene: TRBD2; v_gene: TRBV4-1; abundance: .; j_gene: TRBJ2-3; CDR3nt: TGCGCCAGCAGCCAAAACCTAGCGGGAGGGGGCACAGATACGCAGTATTTT; CDR3aa: CASSQNLAGGGTDTQYF
d_gene: .; v_gene: TRBV6-6; abundance: .; j_gene: TRBJ2-2; CDR3nt: TGTGCCAGCAGTTACTCGACTGGAAGCGGGGAGCTGTTTTTT; CDR3aa: CASSYSTGSGELFF
d_gene: TRBD2; v_gene: TRBV9; abundance: .; j_gene: TRBJ2-2; CDR3nt: TGTGCCAGCGCGACTAGCGGGTCGACCGGGGAGCTGTTTTTT; CDR3aa: CASATSGSTGELFF
d_gene: .; v_gene: TRBV7-2; abundance: .; j_gene: TRBJ2-7; CDR3nt: TGTGCCAGCAGTTCCAACTCCCTACCCCGACCGTGGGAGCAGTACTTC; CDR3aa: CASSSNSLPRPWEQYF
d_gene: .; v_gene: TRBV9; abundance: .; j_gene: TRBJ2-3; CDR3nt: TGTGCCAGCAGCGTAGCGGCAGCCGACACAGATACGCAGTATTTT; CDR3aa: CASSVAAADTDTQYF
d_gene: .; v_gene: TRBV6-5; abundance: .; j_gene: TRBJ1-1; CDR3nt: TGTGCCAGCAGTTACCCCGGTTGGCCTGAAGCTTTCTTT; CDR3aa: CASSYPGWPEAFF
d_gene: .; v_gene: TRBV28; abundance: few; j_gene: TRBJ1-1; CDR3nt: TGTGCCAGCAGCGTCGGGGGGGATGTCGCTGAAGCTTTCTTT; CDR3aa: CASSVGGDVAEAFF
d_gene: TRBD1; v_gene: TRBV7-8; abundance: once; j_gene: TRBJ1-2; CDR3nt: TGTGCCAGCAGCTTAGCCGTCGACAGGGTCGGATATGGCTACACCTTC; CDR3aa: CASSLAVDRVGYGYTF
d_gene: .; v_gene: TRBV7-9; abundance: .; j_gene: TRBJ1-6; CDR3nt: TGTGCCAGCAGCTTAGACAACTATTCACCCCTCCACTTT; CDR3aa: CASSLDNYSPLHF
d_gene: TRBD1; v_gene: TRBV28; abundance: .; j_gene: TRBJ1-2; CDR3nt: TGTGCCAGCAGTTCTACAGGGGGCCATGGCTACACCTTC; CDR3aa: CASSSTGGHGYTF
d_gene: .; v_gene: TRBV7-9; abundance: .; j_gene: TRBJ2-3; CDR3nt: TGTGCCAGCAGCGCCCGCGGGGGCACAGATACGCAGTATTTT; CDR3aa: CASSARGGTDTQYF
d_gene: .; v_gene: TRBV27; abundance: .; j_gene: TRBJ1-2; CDR3nt: TGTGCCAGCAGACGAGGTGGGCAGAACTATGGCTACACCTTC; CDR3aa: CASRRGGQNYGYTF
d_gene: .; v_gene: TRBV7-7; abundance: few; j_gene: TRBJ2-5; CDR3nt: TGTGCCAGCAGCCCCGGAAGGCTTATTAACCAAGAGACCCAGTACTTC; CDR3aa: CASSPGRLINQETQYF
d_gene: TRBD1; v_gene: TRBV2; abundance: .; j_gene: TRBJ1-2; CDR3nt: TGTGCCAGCAGCCTACAGGGGAATGGCTACACCTTC; CDR3aa: CASSLQGNGYTF
d_gene: TRBD1; v_gene: TRBV28; abundance: .; j_gene: TRBJ1-5; CDR3nt: TGTGCCGGAAGACAGGGGGCTTTGAACAATCAGCCCCAGCATTTT; CDR3aa: CAGRQGALNNQPQHF
d_gene: .; v_gene: TRBV19; abundance: .; j_gene: TRBJ2-7; CDR3nt: TGTGCCAGTAGTAATCCCCCCTCCTACGAGCAGTACTTC; CDR3aa: CASSNPPSYEQYF
d_gene: .; v_gene: TRBV11-1; abundance: .; j_gene: TRBJ2-1; CDR3nt: TGTGCCAGCAGCTTAGCGGGCGGGTATGAGCAGTTCTTC; CDR3aa: CASSLAGGYEQFF
d_gene: .; v_gene: TRBV27; abundance: .; j_gene: TRBJ2-2; CDR3nt: TGTGCCAGCAGTTCCCCCTTGACGGGAGACACCGGGGAGCTGTTTTTT; CDR3aa: CASSSPLTGDTGELFF
d_gene: .; v_gene: TRBV7-9; abundance: .; j_gene: TRBJ2-7; CDR3nt: TGTGCCAGCAGCTTCCAAGCCCCGCGGGACGCTCCCGAGCAGTACTTC; CDR3aa: CASSFQAPRDAPEQYF
d_gene: .; v_gene: TRBV5-1; abundance: .; j_gene: TRBJ1-5; CDR3nt: TGCGCCAGCGATTTATTGGAAGGCGCAGGAGGACAGCCCCAGCATTTT; CDR3aa: CASDLLEGAGGQPQHF
d_gene: TRBD1; v_gene: TRBV7-9; abundance: once; j_gene: TRBJ2-1; CDR3nt: TGTGCCAGCAGCTTAGCAGCTGGACAGGAAGGGGATGAGCAGTTCTTC; CDR3aa: CASSLAAGQEGDEQFF
d_gene: .; v_gene: TRBV19; abundance: .; j_gene: TRBJ2-1; CDR3nt: TGTGCCAGTAGTATAGGTGGAGCCGGTGAGCAGTTCTTC; CDR3aa: CASSIGGAGEQFF
d_gene: .; v_gene: TRBV9; abundance: .; j_gene: TRBJ2-2; CDR3nt: TGTGCCAGCAGCCCTGGGAACACCGGGGAGCTGTTTTTT; CDR3aa: CASSPGNTGELFF
d_gene: .; v_gene: TRBV7-9; abundance: .; j_gene: TRBJ2-3; CDR3nt: TGTGCCAGCAGCGCAGACACTAACACAGATACGCAGTATTTT; CDR3aa: CASSADTNTDTQYF
d_gene: TRBD1; v_gene: TRBV6-5; abundance: .; j_gene: TRBJ2-7; CDR3nt: TGTGCCAGCCGACAGGGGTCCTACGAGCAGTACTTC; CDR3aa: CASRQGSYEQYF
d_gene: TRBD2; v_gene: TRBV6-2/TRBV6-3; abundance: .; j_gene: TRBJ2-2; CDR3nt: TGTGCCAGCAGTTTAGCGGGAGGGAACACCGGAGAGCTGTTTTTT; CDR3aa: CASSLAGGNTGELFF
d_gene: TRBD1; v_gene: TRBV29-1; abundance: .; j_gene: TRBJ1-2; CDR3nt: TGCAGCGTTGGAGGGACAGGGGGCTACACCTTC; CDR3aa: CSVGGTGGYTF
d_gene: .; v_gene: TRBV27; abundance: .; j_gene: TRBJ1-1; CDR3nt: TGTGCCAGCAGTTGGGGGATGAACACTGAAGCTTTCTTT; CDR3aa: CASSWGMNTEAFF
d_gene: .; v_gene: TRBV30; abundance: once; j_gene: TRBJ1-2; CDR3nt: TGTGCCTGGAAATCAGACTCCTATGGCTACACCTTC; CDR3aa: CAWKSDSYGYTF
d_gene: .; v_gene: TRBV4-1; abundance: .; j_gene: TRBJ1-6; CDR3nt: TGCGCCAGCAGCCAAGATCGGCAGGGGAGGCTTAAGGGGGCACCCCTCCACTTT; CDR3aa: CASSQDRQGRLKGAPLHF